A single sample is the source of the 21 T cell receptor beta chains below, sequenced in a study of T-cell reconstitution after alpha-beta-depleted transplantation in children. TCRbeta library construction was performed incorporating unique molecular identifiers. MiXCR, applied by TCRdb to the PCR reads, yields one record per CDR3 protein. The sample includes around 600,000 distinct CDR3 sequences, about 21% of them seen just once. Sequences were derived from PBMCs, mostly from graft donor cells, sampled 360 days after TCRalphabeta/CD19-depleted stem cell transplant. The receptors derive from a boy younger than two who had a stem cell transplant for acute myeloid leukemia, so the T cells may come from the graft donor.

V usage is TRBV5-1 and J usage is TRBJ1-1, with TRBD1 matching over 7 bases. V was clipped by 4 bases and J by 7 bases; unmatched bases: 7. In germline, CDR1 is SGHRS, CDR2 YFSETQ. The CDR3 loop spans 13 amino acids. The CDR3 bases are TGCGCCAGCAGCCCCGGACAGGACCATGAAGCTTTCTTT. Protein: CASSPGQDHEAFF.

This clonotype was observed many times. This chain joins TRBV12-3 or TRBV12-4 and TRBJ2-3; D ambiguous. V was cut by 4 bases and J by 14 bases, with 16 bases left in between. CDR3 length equals 12 residues. The CDR3 DNA is TGTGCCAGCAGTTCAGGATTCTTCGAGGTGTATTTT. Translation: CASSSGFFEVYF.

The chain has TRBV20-1 and TRBJ2-3; possibly TRBD2 for D (5 bases). This CDR3 spans 14 amino acids. V lost 6 bases and J lost 8, with 21 bases in between. CDR1 is DFQATT and CDR2 is SNEGSKA in the germline V gene (reference sequence). CDR3 residues: CSAAVTDLQLTQYF. CDR3 coding DNA: TGCAGTGCAGCGGTAACAGACCTCCAACTTACGCAGTATTTT.

This clonotype was found a few times. The rearrangement joins TRBV6-5 to TRBJ1-6, with D hard to call. The CDR3 runs to 14 residues. CDR1 is MNHEY, CDR2 SVGAGI, per germline. Trimming took 2 bases from V and 10 from J, leaving 12 bases between them. The CDR3 spells CASSYREGSSPLHF. In DNA form, the CDR3 reads TGTGCCAGCAGTTACAGGGAGGGAAGCTCACCCCTCCACTTT.

V is TRBV13 and J is TRBJ1-2; D is possibly TRBD1 (5 bases). The CDR3 is made up of 14 amino acids. The V gene's germline CDR1 is PRHDT and CDR2 FYEKMQ (reference sequence). Deletions cut 5 bases from V and 4 bases from J, with 14 bases between. The CDR3 DNA reads TGTGCCAGCAGCACGGGACGGACGCGCTATGGCTACACCTTC. Its protein product is CASSTGRTRYGYTF.

This clonotype was observed at least ten times. V gene TRBV3-1 combines with J gene TRBJ2-7; D is ambiguous. Germline V gene data show CDR1 as LGHDT and CDR2 as YNNKEL (reference sequence). The CDR3 totals 14 residues. Trimming cost V 1 base and J 0 bases, with 7 bases left between them. The CDR3 spells CASSQGVGSYEQYV. CDR3 DNA: TGTGCCAGCAGCCAAGGGGTCGGCTCCTACGAGCAGTACGTC.

This clonotype was seen a handful of times. This chain uses TRBV7-3 with TRBJ2-1; 13 nucleotides line up with TRBD2. The CDR3 length is 20 residues. Germline CDR1 SGHTA, CDR2 FQGTGA. J was trimmed by 0 bases and V by 1 base; bases with no gene match: 9. The CDR3 sequence is CASSLRLAGGSRNSYNEQFF. For the CDR3, the DNA is TGTGCCAGCAGCTTAAGACTAGCGGGGGGCTCCCGCAACTCCTACAATGAGCAGTTCTTC. Looking up the rest from reference TRBV7-3 and TRBJ2-1 gives the full variable domain: GAGVSQTPSNKVTEKGKYVELRCDPISGHTALYWYRQSLGQGPEFLIYFQGTGAADDSGLPNDRFFAVRPEGSVSTLKIQRTERGDSAVYLCASSLRLAGGSRNSYNEQFFGPGTRLTVL.

This clonotype was seen a few times. The V and J genes are TRBV27 and TRBJ2-1; tentatively, D is TRBD2 (6 bases). Germline CDR1 is MNHEY and CDR2 is SMNVEV (reference sequence). CDR3 length: 18 amino acids. Trimming left V 7 bases short and J 8 bases short, with 30 bases between. The CDR3 reads CASTPGPTRSGVQDEQFF. CDR3 sequence (DNA): TGTGCCAGCACCCCAGGTCCCACTCGTTCGGGGGTACAAGATGAGCAGTTCTTC.

This clonotype has just a few counts. The chain links TRBV12-3 or TRBV12-4 to TRBJ2-3, with D possibly matching TRBD1 (6 bases). This CDR3 spans 15 amino acids. Trimming took 3 bases from V and 4 from J, leaving 14 bases between them. The CDR3 loop reads CASSLVRKGADTQYF. The CDR3 DNA follows: TGTGCCAGCAGTTTGGTCCGTAAGGGGGCAGATACGCAGTATTTT.

Ten or more counts support this clonotype. The chain uses TRBV7-8 and TRBJ2-1; a weak D match, TRBD2 (5 bases). CDR3 length equals 16 residues. The germline V gene has CDR1 SGHVS and CDR2 FQNEAQ. V was cut by 5 bases and J by 3 bases, with 17 bases left in between. The CDR3 DNA sequence: TGTGCCAGCAGCATGGGCGGGCAAACCCTCTACAATGAGCAGTTCTTC. It codes for CASSMGGQTLYNEQFF.

This clonotype has just a few counts. This chain connects TRBV12-3 or TRBV12-4 to TRBJ1-6, with D possibly TRBD1 on 5 matching bases. The CDR3 covers 15 residues. The V and J ends lost 3 bases and 6 bases respectively, with 12 bases between them. CDR3 in DNA: TGTGCCAGCAGTTTCGGGGGTGTGGGTAATTCACCCCTCCACTTT. Translating gives CASSFGGVGNSPLHF.

This clonotype was counted at least ten times. The gene calls are TRBV7-8 and TRBJ2-1; TRBD2 matches at 7 bases. This CDR3 comprises 16 residues. After removal of 4 bases from V and 6 bases from J, the junction contained 12 bases not matched to a gene. The germline V gene has CDR1 SGHVS and CDR2 FQNEAQ. The CDR3 spells CASSYDRGGVANEQFF. The DNA for the CDR3 is TGTGCCAGCAGCTACGATCGGGGAGGGGTGGCCAATGAGCAGTTCTTC.

This sequence joins TRBV28 and TRBJ2-5, with TRBD2 matching 14 bases. Germline values: CDR1 MDHEN, CDR2 SYDVKM. The CDR3 has 18 residues. V shed 6 bases, J shed 3 bases, and the junction held 12 bases outside the gene matches. The CDR3 loop is CASRPLTLGLAGEETQYF. In DNA form, the CDR3 reads TGTGCCAGCAGACCTCTTACGTTGGGACTAGCGGGGGAAGAGACCCAGTACTTC.

The chain joins TRBV20-1 to TRBJ2-7; D call uncertain. CDR1 and CDR2 (germline): DFQATT, SNEGSKA (reference sequence). This CDR3 contains 15 residues. Trimming shortened V by 0 bases and J by 2 bases, and 14 bases separated the two germline ends. As DNA, the CDR3 is TGCAGTGCTAGAGACTACCCGGACGGAACCTACGAGCAGTACTTC. This encodes CSARDYPDGTYEQYF.

This chain joins TRBV12-3 or TRBV12-4 and TRBJ1-1; D ambiguous. V lost 5 bases, J lost 6 bases, and 13 bases lay in between. The CDR3 covers 13 residues. The CDR3 sequence is CASSATRGAEAFF. The CDR3 nucleotides are TGTGCCAGCAGTGCCACGCGGGGTGCTGAAGCTTTCTTT.

The chain employs TRBV4-1 and TRBJ2-1; 8 bases match TRBD2. Germline CDR1 MGHRA, CDR2 YSYEKL. The junction had 9 bases not matched to a gene; V was cut back by 0 bases and J by 8 bases. The CDR3 has 16 residues. CDR3 sequence reads: CASSQDPRGAWDEQFF. The CDR3 DNA is TGCGCCAGCAGCCAAGATCCGCGGGGGGCTTGGGATGAGCAGTTCTTC.

This clonotype showed up just a few times. The chain uses TRBV20-1 and TRBJ1-6; unclear D gene. With 3 bases removed from V and 10 bases from J, the gap between germline ends came to 7 bases. In germline, CDR1 is DFQATT, CDR2 SNEGSKA (reference sequence). The CDR3 runs 11 residues. CDR3 residues: CSARESSPLHF. In DNA form, the CDR3 reads TGCAGTGCTAGGGAGTCCTCACCCCTCCACTTT.

This clonotype was observed a few times. The rearrangement uses TRBV12-3 or TRBV12-4 and TRBJ2-3; 12 bases fit TRBD2. V gave up 4 bases and J gave up 0 bases; unmatched junction bases: 8. The CDR3 spans 18 residues. CDR3 loop: CASSSLAGGRRSTDTQYF. DNA for the CDR3: TGTGCCAGCAGTTCCCTAGCGGGGGGGCGAAGGAGCACAGATACGCAGTATTTT.

In its sample, this clonotype was seen a few times. The rearrangement uses TRBV29-1 and TRBJ2-1, with D possibly being TRBD1 or TRBD2 (5 bases each). The CDR3 consists of 14 residues. The ends were cut back, 5 bases at V and 6 bases at J, with 17 bases in the middle. The germline gives CDR1 SQVTM, CDR2 ANQGSEA. CDR3 residues: CSVRDGGRLNEQFF. Here the CDR3 DNA reads TGCAGCGTTAGGGACGGTGGAAGACTCAATGAGCAGTTCTTC.

CDR3 nucleotides: TGTGCCAGCAGCCTCTGGGGCAGCCAACTAATCCAAGAGACCCAGTACTTC. It translates to CASSLWGSQLIQETQYF. The chain employs TRBV3-1 and TRBJ2-5; a possible D gene is TRBD1 (5 bases). This CDR3 spans 17 amino acids. Germline V gene data show CDR1 as LGHDT and CDR2 as YNNKEL (reference sequence). Trimming left V 4 bases short and J 1 base short, with 19 bases between.

This clonotype turned up a few times. The chain uses TRBV30 and TRBJ2-3, with a tentative D call TRBD1 (7 bases). Germline assignment: CDR1 GTSNPN and CDR2 SVGIG (reference sequence). The CDR3 covers 13 residues. Trimming cost V 8 bases and J 3 bases, with 15 bases left between them. CDR3 DNA sequence: TGTGCCCTAGCGTCAGGGGGGACAGATACGCAGTATTTT. It specifies CALASGGTDTQYF. The full variable domain, completed using reference TRBV30 and TRBJ2-3, is SQTIHQWPATLVQPVGSPLSLECTVEGTSNPNLYWYRQAAGRGLQLLFYSVGIGQISSEVPQNLSASRPQDRQFILSSKKLLLSDSGFYLCALASGGTDTQYFGPGTRLTVL.